Listed here are 26 T cell receptor beta chains from one sample, sequenced in a study of blood T cells in healthy people across ages. The use of a sample-barcoded 5' primer and a J-beta primer mix characterized a second PCR of roughly 7 to 11 cycles. Each CDR3 protein gets one entry after TCRdb re-called the 5' RACE reads with MiXCR. The data contain about 840,000 distinct CDR3 sequences, 25% to 30% of them seen just once; the ten biggest clones take up around 9.6%. These data were likewise used in another study, on T cells of mothers and their children.

The sample consisted of blood. All receptors derive from a woman aged 40 to 50 in good health.

This clonotype was seen ten or more times. The gene calls are TRBV27 and TRBJ1-2; 9 bases match TRBD1. Germline V gives CDR1 MNHEY, CDR2 SMNVEV (reference sequence). After removal of 6 bases from V and 3 bases from J, the junction contained 8 bases not matched to a gene. The CDR3 extends over 15 amino acids. The CDR3: CASSSRTGADYGYTF. The CDR3 DNA sequence: TGTGCCAGCAGCTCTCGGACAGGGGCGGACTATGGCTACACCTTC.

The chain recombines TRBV2 with TRBJ2-7; D may be TRBD1 (6 bases). Germline V gene lookup returns CDR1 SNHLY and CDR2 FYNNEI. The CDR3 sequence is 16 residues long. V lost 3 bases and J lost 6, with 21 bases in between. The CDR3 coding sequence is TGTGCCAGCAGTGATTTGGGGACACCTACTCCGGGCGAGCAGTACTTC. This gives the protein CASSDLGTPTPGEQYF.

In its sample, this clonotype was seen a few times. This chain joins TRBV7-2 and TRBJ2-2, with D possibly being TRBD2 (6 bases). Germline V lookup: CDR1 SGHTA, CDR2 FQGNSA. V was pared by 1 base and J by 4 bases, with 10 bases between. The CDR3 runs to 15 residues. The CDR3 region has the DNA TGTGCCAGCAGCTTAGTTATGGGAGGCACCGGGGAGCTGTTTTTT. This codes for CASSLVMGGTGELFF.

This clonotype has just a few counts. Mismatch with germline at one junction end may stem from a read error. The V call is TRBV28, the J call TRBJ1-2; D gene uncertain. There are 15 residues in the CDR3. Germline-derived CDR1 and CDR2 are MDHEN and SYDVKM. The CDR3 loop reads CTSSSSPGANYGYTF. The DNA for the CDR3 is TGTACCAGCAGTTCATCACCGGGAGCTAACTATGGCTACACCTTC.

This clonotype showed up many times. J is TRBJ1-2 and V is TRBV6-6; D gene ambiguous. CDR3 size: 14 residues. The germline V and J ends were trimmed by 6 bases and 4 bases, with 15 bases remaining between them. Germline lookup yields CDR1 MNHNY and CDR2 SVGAGI (reference sequence). CDR3 bases: TGTGCCAGCAGGCCCACTACCGAGACCTATGGCTACACCTTC. Encoded protein: CASRPTTETYGYTF.

This clonotype was found many times. The chain has TRBV5-1 and TRBJ1-1; perhaps TRBD1 as D (5 bases). Trimming left V 3 bases short and J 11 bases short, with 17 bases between. The CDR3 consists of 13 residues. Germline CDR1 reads SGHRS; CDR2 reads YFSETQ. CDR3 residues: CASSWNRDSDAFF. In DNA, the CDR3 is TGCGCCAGCAGCTGGAACCGGGACTCCGATGCTTTCTTT. Full variable domain (outside the CDR3, taken from reference TRBV5-1 and TRBJ1-1): KAGVTQTPRYLIKTRGQQVTLSCSPISGHRSVSWYQQTPGQGLQFLFEYFSETQRNKGNFPGRFSGRQFSNSRSEMNVSTLELGDSALYLCASSWNRDSDAFFGQGTRLTVV.

This clonotype occurred many times. As DNA, the CDR3 is TGTGCCAGCAGCTTCAATTACCGAACTAGCGGCCAAGAGACCCAGTACTTC. This codes for CASSFNYRTSGQETQYF. This chain joins TRBV7-2 and TRBJ2-5, with 8 bases fitting TRBD2. V trimming: 3 bases; J trimming: 1 base; junction bases outside the gene matches: 10. The germline CDR1 and CDR2 sequences are SGHTA and FQGNSA. The CDR3 has 17 amino acids.

There are many counts of this clonotype. The rearrangement links TRBV5-1 to TRBJ1-2; D may be TRBD1 (5 bases). V gave up 4 bases and J gave up 6 bases, with 16 bases separating them. The CDR3 has 14 residues. Germline V gene lookup returns CDR1 SGHRS and CDR2 YFSETQ. CDR3 sequence reads: CASSPGHMADGYTF. CDR3 bases: TGCGCCAGCAGCCCAGGGCACATGGCGGATGGCTACACCTTC.

CDR3 residues: CASSLDTWTAYNEQYF. The DNA for the CDR3 is TGTGCCAGCAGCTTAGATACTTGGACAGCTTACAATGAGCAGTACTTC. This chain uses TRBV7-9 with TRBJ2-7, with D tentatively TRBD1 (6 bases). Germline loops: CDR1 SEHNR, CDR2 FQNEAQ (reference sequence). V gave up 1 base and J gave up 7 bases, with 20 bases separating them. This CDR3 contains 16 residues. The variable domain in full, completed from reference TRBV7-9 and TRBJ2-7, reads DTGVSQNPRHKITKRGQNVTFRCDPISEHNRLYWYRQTLGQGPEFLTYFQNEAQLEKSRLLSDRFSAERPKGSFSTLEIQRTEQGDSAMYLCASSLDTWTAYNEQYFGPGTRLTVT.

The rearrangement uses TRBV20-1 and TRBJ1-1, with unresolved D. Germline lookup yields CDR1 DFQATT and CDR2 SNEGSKA (reference sequence). Trimming removed 6 bases at V and 1 base at J, with 9 bases between. The CDR3 loop spans 12 amino acids. The CDR3 is CSATQPNTEAFF. In nucleotides, the CDR3 is TGCAGTGCCACGCAGCCGAACACTGAAGCTTTCTTT.

CDR3 residues: CASSVEALAGGYDTQYF. The CDR3 DNA reads as TGTGCCAGCAGCGTAGAAGCCCTAGCGGGAGGATATGATACGCAGTATTTT. The chain uses TRBV9 and TRBJ2-3; 11 nucleotides agree with TRBD2. The CDR3 has 17 residues. Germline assignment: CDR1 SGDLS and CDR2 YYNGEE. V was pared by 0 bases and J by 6 bases, with 9 bases of the junction left unmatched.

V gene TRBV10-3 combines with J gene TRBJ1-1; D is uncertain. The CDR3 extends over 14 amino acids. Looked up from germline, CDR1 is ENHRY and CDR2 is SYGVKD. The V end lost 5 bases, the J end lost 0 bases, and 10 bases lay between the germline ends. The CDR3 region is CAISNQIMNTEAFF. The CDR3 DNA is TGTGCCATCAGTAACCAAATCATGAACACTGAAGCTTTCTTT.

The chain employs TRBV6-2 or TRBV6-3 and TRBJ2-5; D ambiguous. Looked up from germline, CDR1 is MNHEY and CDR2 is SVGEGT. V was clipped by 2 bases and J by 1 base, with 5 bases between them. CDR3 length: 13 amino acids. This CDR3 is CASSYSSQETQYF. The CDR3, as DNA: TGTGCCAGCAGTTACAGTAGCCAAGAGACCCAGTACTTC.

The V and J genes are TRBV2 and TRBJ2-3, with 9 nucleotides matching TRBD1. Germline V gene data show CDR1 as SNHLY and CDR2 as FYNNEI. The CDR3 consists of 13 residues. The J segment lost 10 bases and the V segment lost 6 bases, leaving 8 bases of the junction unmatched. DNA for the CDR3: TGTGCCAGCAGGGACAGGGGAATCGGAGCGCAGTATTTT. It encodes CASRDRGIGAQYF.

The chain carries TRBV7-9 and TRBJ1-1; D might be TRBD1 (5 bases). Trimming stripped 5 bases from V and 1 base from J, with 14 bases between. Germline CDR1 SEHNR, CDR2 FQNEAQ (reference sequence). The CDR3 covers 15 residues. The CDR3: CASSPRTGRNTEAFF. In DNA, the CDR3 is TGTGCCAGCAGCCCCCGTACAGGAAGGAACACTGAAGCTTTCTTT. The full variable domain, completed using reference TRBV7-9 and TRBJ1-1, is DTGVSQNPRHKITKRGQNVTFRCDPISEHNRLYWYRQTLGQGPEFLTYFQNEAQLEKSRLLSDRFSAERPKGSFSTLEIQRTEQGDSAMYLCASSPRTGRNTEAFFGQGTRLTVV.

This clonotype showed up many times. CDR3 in amino acids: CASSDRAGGPYEQYF. CDR3 coding DNA: TGTGCCAGCAGCGATCGGGCAGGGGGACCCTACGAGCAGTACTTC. The V call is TRBV2, the J call TRBJ2-7, with TRBD1 identical over 7 bases. This CDR3 region has 15 residues. Germline CDR1 and CDR2: SNHLY and FYNNEI. The J segment lost 2 bases and the V segment lost 6 bases, leaving 10 bases of the junction unmatched.

The chain links TRBV30 to TRBJ2-1; 9 bases match TRBD2. This CDR3 has 15 residues. The germline V gene encodes CDR1 GTSNPN and CDR2 SVGIG (reference sequence). V dropped 1 base and J dropped 8; count of bases not matched to a gene: 9. Written as DNA, the CDR3 is TGTGCCTGGAGTGAGGAAAGCGGGGGGTCCCATGAGCAGTTCTTC. Residues: CAWSEESGGSHEQFF. Variable domain in full (rest from reference TRBV30 and TRBJ2-1): SQTIHQWPATLVQPVGSPLSLECTVEGTSNPNLYWYRQAAGRGLQLLFYSVGIGQISSEVPQNLSASRPQDRQFILSSKKLLLSDSGFYLCAWSEESGGSHEQFFGPGTRLTVL.

This clonotype was found a few times. V and J are TRBV25-1 and TRBJ2-5; TRBD2 aligns across 10 bases. Germline values: CDR1 MGHDK, CDR2 SYGVNS. This CDR3 has 16 residues. V lost 1 base and J lost 5; bases outside the gene matches: 7. The CDR3 reads CASSELGLAGAETQYF. CDR3 in DNA: TGTGCCAGCAGTGAATTAGGTCTAGCGGGGGCGGAGACCCAGTACTTC.

This clonotype has more than one count but fewer than ten. The V call is TRBV3-1, the J call TRBJ1-1, with TRBD1 identical over 8 bases. The germline V gene encodes CDR1 LGHDT and CDR2 YNNKEL (reference sequence). The CDR3 is 15 residues long. V shed 4 bases and J 6 bases; nucleotides not matched to a gene: 10. This CDR3 is CASSPTGQGGAEAFF. The CDR3 nucleotides read TGTGCCAGCAGCCCAACAGGACAGGGAGGCGCTGAAGCTTTCTTT.

This clonotype was seen more than once but under ten times. The CDR3 nucleotides are TGCGCCAGCAGCTTGGCACTAGCGGGTGAGCAGTTCTTC. This encodes CASSLALAGEQFF. The chain combines TRBV5-1 with TRBJ2-1, with 9 positions matching TRBD2. The germline V gene has CDR1 SGHRS and CDR2 YFSETQ. The CDR3 runs 13 residues. V lost 0 bases, J lost 9 bases, and 1 base stayed unmatched.

This clonotype was seen only a few times. The chain links TRBV7-2 to TRBJ2-2, with 7 bases that match TRBD1. CDR3 length: 15 amino acids. Germline V gives CDR1 SGHTA, CDR2 FQGNSA. The V and J ends lost 6 bases and 1 base, in that order; junction bases with no gene match: 5. The CDR3 nucleotides read TGTGCCAGCAGATCCGGGACAGTGAACACCGGGGAGCTGTTTTTT. Protein product: CASRSGTVNTGELFF.

Ten or more counts support this clonotype. The rearrangement uses TRBV3-1 and TRBJ2-1; TRBD2 matches 14 bases. Germline V gene lookup returns CDR1 LGHDT and CDR2 YNNKEL (reference sequence). V lost 5 bases, J lost 8 bases, and 5 bases stayed unmatched. There are 15 residues in the CDR3. The CDR3 bases are TGTGCCAGCAGCGGACTAGCGGGGGGCATCTATGAGCAGTTCTTC. It encodes CASSGLAGGIYEQFF.

This clonotype was recorded many times. The chain joins TRBV4-1 to TRBJ2-7, with D perhaps matching TRBD1 (6 bases). The germline V and J ends were trimmed by 3 bases and 2 bases, with 23 bases remaining between them. This CDR3 is built from 18 residues. Germline V gene sequence: CDR1 MGHRA, CDR2 YSYEKL. The CDR3 DNA follows: TGCGCCAGCAGCCAGTGGACAGTTACCTCAAATCTCACCTACGAGCAGTACTTC. Translated, it gives CASSQWTVTSNLTYEQYF.

The chain is built from TRBV2 and TRBJ1-2, with TRBD1 as a possible D gene (6 bases). Trimming took 10 bases from V and 7 from J, leaving 16 bases between them. CDR1 and CDR2 (germline): SNHLY, FYNNEI. The CDR3 contains 12 residues. The CDR3 sequence is CAITQGLGGYTF. The CDR3 bases are TGTGCCATCACCCAGGGGCTCGGTGGCTACACCTTC.

Comments on this clonotype: The germline gene is not matched at one end of the junction; a read error may be the cause. The rearrangement uses TRBV7-2 and TRBJ2-7; D possibly matches TRBD1 or TRBD2 (6 bases each). The CDR3 spans 13 residues. Germline V CDR1 and CDR2: SGHTA, FQGNSA. CDR3 amino acids: CASSDPGAYGQYF. The CDR3 region has the DNA TGTGCCAGCAGCGATCCGGGGGCCTACGGGCAGTACTTC.

This clonotype has just a few counts. The CDR3 nucleotides are TGCAGTGGCAGTGCCCCTACTAGCGGGGGGGTGGGGACCCAGTACTTC. Translating gives CSGSAPTSGGVGTQYF. V and J are TRBV20-1 and TRBJ2-5, with 13 nucleotides matching TRBD2. This CDR3 spans 16 amino acids. Trimming removed 7 bases from V and 7 bases from J; junction bases left unmatched: 15. Germline V gives CDR1 DFQATT, CDR2 SNEGSKA (reference sequence).